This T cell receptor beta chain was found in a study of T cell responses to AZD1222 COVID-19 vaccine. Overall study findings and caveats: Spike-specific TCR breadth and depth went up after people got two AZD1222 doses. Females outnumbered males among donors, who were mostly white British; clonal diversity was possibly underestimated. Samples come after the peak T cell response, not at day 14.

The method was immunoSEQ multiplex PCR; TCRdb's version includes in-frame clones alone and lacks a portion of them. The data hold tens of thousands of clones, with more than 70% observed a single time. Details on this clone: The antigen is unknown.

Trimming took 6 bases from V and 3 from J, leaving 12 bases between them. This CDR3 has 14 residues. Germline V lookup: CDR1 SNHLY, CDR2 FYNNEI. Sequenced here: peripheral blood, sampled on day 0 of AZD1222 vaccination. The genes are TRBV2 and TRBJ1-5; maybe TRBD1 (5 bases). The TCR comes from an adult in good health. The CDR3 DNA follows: TGTGCCAGCAGGATGGGACGGAACAATCAGCCCCAGCATTTT. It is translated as CASRMGRNNQPQHF.